The subject of this entry is one T cell receptor beta chain. Its antigen is still unknown. No base-level quality is on record; no much larger clone is a single base apart. The library was produced with the immunoSEQ multiplex PCR assay. Sourced from immuneACCESS, this table was stored by TCRdb with only in-frame sequences that have V and J called. A share of the clones is absent; for the studies checked, an unresolved V gene accounts for under half, and the remainder has no known explanation. The sample has tens of thousands of clones on record, approximately 90% of them singletons. The ten largest clones add up to over 0.95% of the sample. From the cysteine through the phenylalanine, the CDR3 covers 16 amino acids. Only the CDR3 part of the read is kept: 48 bases, read in frame from the first base. Sequences KGHSH (CDR1) and LQKENI (CDR2) are obtained from the germline V gene. Trimming removed 3 bases from V and 4 bases from J; the gene matches leave 8 bases unexplained.

The data were taken from a study of control samples from healthy donors and cancer patients (dated by TCRdb to about 2020). Sequencing was done on a sample of blood. This TCR came from a woman in her forties or fifties in good health. The chain was built from TRBV18 and TRBJ1-3, and 8 junctional nucleotides match TRBD1. The DNA is TGTGCCAGCTCACCCGTCCAGGGGGCTGGAGGAAACACCATATATTTT. This encodes CASSPVQGAGGNTIYF. Extended through the reference TRBV18 and TRBJ1-3 proteins, this CDR3 yields the full variable domain: NAGVMQNPRHLVRRRGQEARLRCSPMKGHSHVYWYRQLPEEGLKFMVYLQKENIIDESGMPKERFSAEFPKEGPSILRIQQVVRGDSAAYFCASSPVQGAGGNTIYFGEGSWLTVV.